A single sample gave rise to the 27 T cell receptor beta chains below, sequenced in a study of blood T cell repertoires in COVID-19. The assay was immunoSEQ multiplex PCR, and TCRdb's table has in-frame clones only and misses some. This sample has approximately 230,000 clones, with 70% to 90% found just once. Sequenced: peripheral blood. These receptors came from a woman in her 30s with COVID-19, enrolled during active disease.

The V call is TRBV4-3, the J call TRBJ2-1; TRBD1 agrees at 7 bases. The CDR3 totals 15 residues. Germline V gene sequence: CDR1 LGHNA, CDR2 YSLEER. V was pared by 3 bases and J by 5 bases, with 7 bases of the junction left unmatched. The CDR3 region has the DNA TGCGCCAGCAGCCAGGCCGGGGACAGAAACAATGAGCAGTTCTTC. Amino acid sequence: CASSQAGDRNNEQFF.

In this sample, this clone turned up a few times. The chain has TRBV4-3 and TRBJ2-5; D possibly corresponds to TRBD2 (6 bases). Per germline, CDR1 LGHNA and CDR2 YSLEER. V was clipped by 6 bases and J by 3 bases, with 14 bases between them. The CDR3 length is 14 residues. CDR3 residues: CASSSRLGEETQYF. The CDR3 DNA is TGCGCCAGCAGTTCTCGACTAGGGGAAGAGACCCAGTACTTC.

The gene calls are TRBV24-1 and TRBJ1-1; TRBD1 matches at 9 bases. The J segment lost 7 bases and the V segment lost 4 bases, leaving 12 bases of the junction unmatched. Germline CDR1 KGHDR, CDR2 SFDVKD. This CDR3 comprises 16 residues. CDR3 protein: CATSDHRGRVHNEAFF. Written as DNA, the CDR3 is TGTGCCACCAGTGACCACAGGGGGCGCGTGCATAATGAAGCTTTCTTT.

This chain links TRBV4-3 with TRBJ2-7, with D tentatively TRBD1 (7 bases). Per germline, CDR1 LGHNA and CDR2 YSLEER. V was shortened by 1 base and J by 5 bases, with 24 bases between the two germline ends. This CDR3 contains 18 residues. In DNA, the CDR3 is TGCGCCAGCAGCCAAGGCGGGACAGACGGGGCTTGGTGGAACGAGCAGTACTTC. Residues: CASSQGGTDGAWWNEQYF.

This clone was observed a few times. The V call is TRBV9, the J call TRBJ2-3; 10 bases are shared with TRBD2. There are 18 residues in the CDR3. With V trimmed by 0 bases and J by 3 bases, 10 bases remained unmatched. Germline loops: CDR1 SGDLS, CDR2 YYNGEE. The CDR3 nucleotides are TGTGCCAGCAGCGTAGGGCTAGCGGGAGTAGGCTCGACAGATACGCAGTATTTT. It codes for CASSVGLAGVGSTDTQYF.

This clone was found once. The chain uses TRBV6-5 and TRBJ2-2; perhaps TRBD1 as D (6 bases). The CDR3 is 14 residues long. Germline assignment: CDR1 MNHEY and CDR2 SVGAGI. Trimming cost V 10 bases and J 8 bases, with 20 bases left between them. In nucleotides, the CDR3 is TGTGCCACCTCACTCAGGGGACCTCGGGGGGAGCTGTTTTTT. This sequence encodes CATSLRGPRGELFF.

Worth noting for this clone: Additional DNA sequences in this sample encode the identical CDR3. This rearrangement joins TRBV11-2 to TRBJ2-5; 8 nucleotides match TRBD2. J was trimmed by 5 bases and V by 1 base; bases with no gene match: 3. The germline gives CDR1 SGHAT, CDR2 FQNNGV. This CDR3 region has 14 residues. The CDR3 sequence: CASSLGPGGETQYF. The CDR3 nucleotides are TGTGCCAGCAGCTTAGGCCCGGGGGGGGAGACCCAGTACTTC. The complete variable domain, with remaining parts taken from reference TRBV11-2 and TRBJ2-5, reads EAGVAQSPRYKIIEKRQSVAFWCNPISGHATLYWYQQILGQGPKLLIQFQNNGVVDDSQLPKDRFSAERLKGVDSTLKIQPAKLEDSAVYLCASSLGPGGETQYFGPGTRLLVL.

As DNA, the CDR3 is TGTGCCAGTAGTATGTCAATCGGAGGGGAGTGGGCCAAAAACATTCAGTACTTC. Translated: CASSMSIGGEWAKNIQYF. The rearrangement links TRBV19 to TRBJ2-4, with D possibly matching TRBD2 (6 bases). Germline V gene sequence: CDR1 LNHDA, CDR2 SQIVND (reference sequence). Trimming pared 3 bases from V and 1 base from J, leaving 19 bases between. The CDR3 loop spans 18 amino acids.

The rearrangement links TRBV6-5 to TRBJ2-7, with D possibly matching TRBD1 (5 bases). CDR3 length: 14 amino acids. The V gene lost 2 bases and the J gene lost 0 bases, with 8 bases spanning the gap. The germline V gene has CDR1 MNHEY and CDR2 SVGAGI. CDR3 sequence: CASSYDRDSYEQYF. CDR3 nucleotide sequence: TGTGCCAGCAGTTACGACAGAGACTCCTACGAGCAGTACTTC.

The V call is TRBV10-2, the J call TRBJ1-3, with 8 bases fitting TRBD1. The CDR3 totals 16 residues. V was clipped by 6 bases and J by 0 bases; unmatched bases: 7. Germline CDR1 is WSHSY and CDR2 is SAAADI. The chain's CDR3 is CASRAGQGNSGNTIYF. The CDR3 nucleotides are TGCGCCAGCAGAGCTGGACAGGGAAACTCTGGAAACACCATATATTTT.

As DNA, the CDR3 is TGTGCCAGCAGCCGCGACAGGGGGCGCGATTTCGCTGAAGCTTTCTTT. Its translation: CASSRDRGRDFAEAFF. The chain couples TRBV27 to TRBJ1-1; 10 nucleotides align to TRBD1. Germline lookup yields CDR1 MNHEY and CDR2 SMNVEV (reference sequence). V dropped 6 bases and J dropped 6; count of bases not matched to a gene: 13. CDR3 length equals 16 residues.

The chain recombines TRBV28 with TRBJ2-5, with 7 bases matching TRBD1. This CDR3 contains 15 residues. Germline V gene sequence: CDR1 MDHEN, CDR2 SYDVKM. Trimming removed 2 bases from V and 0 bases from J; junction bases left unmatched: 3. The CDR3 protein is CASSLGTANQETQYF. The CDR3 DNA reads as TGTGCCAGCAGTTTAGGGACAGCCAACCAAGAGACCCAGTACTTC.

V is TRBV11-3 and J is TRBJ2-5; 9 positions agree with TRBD1. Germline loops: CDR1 SGHNT, CDR2 YENEEA. V shed 8 bases and J 5 bases; nucleotides not matched to a gene: 6. The CDR3 length is 13 residues. For the CDR3, the DNA is TGTGCCAGCCACAGGGGGCTAGAGGAGACCCAGTACTTC. Its translation is CASHRGLEETQYF.

The chain is built from TRBV6-5 and TRBJ2-7; 9 positions match TRBD2. Trimming at V came to 5 bases and at J to 3 bases, leaving 5 bases not matched to a gene. The germline CDR1 and CDR2 sequences are MNHEY and SVGAGI. The CDR3 covers 14 residues. As DNA, the CDR3 is TGTGCCAGCAGTCTCGCGGGGGGGATCTACGAGCAGTACTTC. It encodes CASSLAGGIYEQYF.

The V call is TRBV4-1, the J call TRBJ2-7; D call uncertain. Trimming stripped 5 bases from V and 4 bases from J, with 18 bases between. This CDR3 has 15 amino acids. Germline V CDR1 and CDR2: MGHRA, YSYEKL. The CDR3 DNA reads TGCGCCAGCAGCTCCGTTTTCTCCTCCTCGTACGAGCAGTACGTC. This gives the protein CASSSVFSSSYEQYV.

The chain combines TRBV6-6 with TRBJ2-6, with D possibly TRBD2 on 6 matching bases. Germline CDR1 is MNHNY and CDR2 is SVGAGI (reference sequence). Between the trimmed V and J ends, which lost 3 bases and 0 bases, there was a span of 9 bases. The CDR3 runs 16 residues. Written as DNA, the CDR3 is TGTGCCAGCAGTTATCGCGGGACCTCTGGGGCCAACGTCCTGACTTTC. This gives the protein CASSYRGTSGANVLTF.

The rearrangement uses TRBV7-2 and TRBJ1-4, with 7 bases lining up with TRBD1. CDR3 length equals 15 residues. V gave up 3 bases and J gave up 7 bases; unmatched junction bases: 8. Per the germline V gene, CDR1 is SGHTA and CDR2 is FQGNSA. The CDR3, as DNA: TGTGCCAGCAGCTTGAGACAGGGAGGTCTTGAAAAACTGTTTTTT. Translating gives CASSLRQGGLEKLFF.

The J gene is TRBJ2-2, the V gene TRBV2; D is perhaps TRBD1 (6 bases). The germline V and J ends were trimmed by 3 bases and 4 bases, with 15 bases remaining between them. The germline V gene has CDR1 SNHLY and CDR2 FYNNEI. This CDR3 is 16 amino acids long. CDR3 bases: TGTGCCAGCAGTGATTTAGGGGGAAGAATCACCGGGGAGCTGTTTTTT. It specifies CASSDLGGRITGELFF.

The V and J genes are TRBV7-9 and TRBJ2-5; 9 bases are a match to TRBD1. CDR3 length equals 15 residues. Trimming removed 5 bases from V and 5 bases from J; junction bases left unmatched: 9. CDR1 SEHNR and CDR2 FQNEAQ come from the germline V gene (reference sequence). CDR3 sequence: CASSAGQGYGETQYF. The CDR3 bases are TGTGCCAGCAGCGCGGGACAGGGATATGGGGAGACCCAGTACTTC.

The V and J genes are TRBV7-2 and TRBJ2-3; 12 bases are a match to TRBD2. With V trimmed by 5 bases and J by 0 bases, 9 bases remained unmatched. Germline CDR1 and CDR2: SGHTA and FQGNSA. The CDR3 consists of 18 residues. CDR3 protein: CASSPYLAGGPSTDTQYF. The CDR3 DNA follows: TGTGCCAGCAGCCCATACCTAGCGGGGGGGCCGAGCACAGATACGCAGTATTTT.

This chain joins TRBV3-1 (or the pseudogene TRBV3-2) and TRBJ1-2, with 8 bases that match TRBD1. The CDR3 has 16 amino acids. The germline V gene encodes CDR1 LGHDT and CDR2 YNNKEL (reference sequence). V was pared by 4 bases and J by 5 bases, with 12 bases of the junction left unmatched. In DNA, the CDR3 is TGTGCCAGCAGCCCCGGACAGGGCTCAATTACGTATGGCTACACCTTC. It yields the protein CASSPGQGSITYGYTF.

Regarding this clone: A junction boundary mismatches the germline segment, possibly from a read error. CDR3 region: CASSQDPTGRF. CDR3 in DNA: TGCGCCAGCAGCCAAGATCCGACAGGGCGTTTT. The J gene is TRBJ1-4, the V gene TRBV4-3; 7 nucleotides align to TRBD1. CDR1 is LGHNA, CDR2 YSLEER, per germline. The CDR3 length is 11 residues.

The gene calls are TRBV20-1 and TRBJ2-2, with 8 positions matching TRBD2. Germline V gene data show CDR1 as DFQATT and CDR2 as SNEGSKA (reference sequence). The CDR3 is made up of 15 amino acids. Trimming cost V 3 bases and J 6 bases; bases outside gene matches: 9. The CDR3 nucleotides are TGCAGTGCTAGTCGAGCGGGAGTGGTGTCCGGGGAGCTGTTTTTT. Translating gives CSASRAGVVSGELFF.

V is TRBV24-1 and J is TRBJ2-3, with TRBD2 matching 8 bases. The CDR3 loop spans 15 amino acids. Germline-derived CDR1 and CDR2 are KGHDR and SFDVKD. V shed 7 bases, J shed 3 bases, and the junction held 8 bases outside the gene matches. CDR3 loop: CATRESGRGTDTQYF. CDR3 DNA sequence: TGTGCCACCAGAGAGAGCGGGAGAGGTACAGATACGCAGTATTTT.

The chain recombines TRBV7-9 with TRBJ2-5; the match to TRBD2 covers 9 bases. Looked up from germline, CDR1 is SEHNR and CDR2 is FQNEAQ (reference sequence). Trimming cost V 0 bases and J 9 bases; bases outside gene matches: 11. The CDR3 is 16 residues long. The CDR3 nucleotides are TGTGCCAGCAGCTTAGCGCTTGGGGTAGCGGGAGTGGCCCAGTACTTC. Its protein product is CASSLALGVAGVAQYF.

This sequence joins TRBV30 and TRBJ1-1, with 9 bases identical to TRBD1. The CDR3 runs 14 residues. The germline V gene has CDR1 GTSNPN and CDR2 SVGIG (reference sequence). The ends lost 1 base at V and 6 bases at J; junction bases unmatched: 6. CDR3 nucleotides: TGTGCCTGGAGTGGAGGACAGGGGTCCTCTGAAGCTTTCTTT. This codes for CAWSGGQGSSEAFF.

DNA for the CDR3: TGTGCCAGCAGTGGGACCTCCAGGGGCGCGGTGGACACTGAAGCTTTCTTT. Encoded protein: CASSGTSRGAVDTEAFF. V gene TRBV25-1 combines with J gene TRBJ1-1; a possible D gene is TRBD1 (6 bases). The germline V gene encodes CDR1 MGHDK and CDR2 SYGVNS. The CDR3 runs 17 residues. The ends were cut back, 4 bases at V and 3 bases at J, with 21 bases in the middle.